The clone carrying this T cell receptor beta chain was picked up a small number of times. Its antigen is as yet unknown. CDR3 length: 17 residues. Germline CDR1 is KGHSH and CDR2 is LQKENI. V dropped 2 bases and J dropped 0; count of bases not matched to a gene: 7. Constant-segment primers served in 5'RACE that generated TCR alpha and TCR beta cDNA libraries bearing sample barcodes and UMIs. TCRdb recomputed calls from the 5' RACE reads with MiXCR, one row per CDR3 protein. The sample lists about 150,000 distinct CDR3 sequences; roughly 14% were seen once. The data were taken from a study of T-cell memory formation after mild COVID-19. Broader study findings: Unconfirmed was the SARS-CoV-2 specificity of second-wave clones that peaked on day 37. Contracting CD8+ clones were enriched in EMRA, CD4+ mainly in CM and EM. From day 15 to 85, contracting clones were balanced between CD4 and CD8, whereas later expanders leaned toward CD4+.

V is TRBV18 and J is TRBJ2-3, with 8 positions matching TRBD2. The material sequenced was PBMCs or a T cell subset sorted from them (not recorded which). The clonotype originates from an adult woman who had mild COVID-19 (a few samples of this study predate the infection). Cell type and time point are not known. For the CDR3, the DNA is TGTGCCAGCTCACCAATCCGAGCGGGGGATAGCACAGATACGCAGTATTTT. This codes for CASSPIRAGDSTDTQYF.